This is a list of T cell receptor beta chains from one sample in a study of OX40 agonist ivuxolimab in advanced cancers. The repertoire was sequenced with immunoSEQ multiplex PCR; TCRdb's copy has only in-frame clones and lacks some. Of 45,000 to 65,000 clones listed, about 90% were seen once; the top ten hold around 7%. Sequenced material: CD4+ or CD8+ T cells sorted from blood, taken in a trial of the OX40 agonist ivuxolimab. The receptor set was obtained from an adult with an advanced solid tumor such as melanoma, head and neck, liver or kidney cancer. The CDR3 runs from the conserved cysteine through the conserved F or W. Fields, in order: V gene, J gene, D gene, CDR3 protein. D genes are given only for firm matches.

>TRBV18|TRBJ2-1|-
CASSPVVGEQFF
>TRBV6-5|TRBJ1-5|-
CASSSDSRDQPQHF
>TRBV2|TRBJ1-1|-
CATNNRDTEAFF
>TRBV5-1|TRBJ2-7|-
CASSLGWYEQYF
>TRBV13|TRBJ1-5|-
CASSLERSDFRSNQPQHF
>TRBV2|TRBJ2-1|-
CAQREAGAYNEQFF
>TRBV5-1|TRBJ2-2|-
CASRYYRQTGELFF
>TRBV10-1|TRBJ1-1|-
CASSGQGYTEAFF
>TRBV28|TRBJ2-1|-
CASSLSINEQFF
>TRBV10-1|TRBJ1-6|-
CASSELRDSPLHF
>TRBV7-2|TRBJ1-5|-
CASSLVWGNQPQHF
>TRBV6-5|TRBJ2-5|TRBD1
CASSSDERGQYGTQYF
>TRBV6-1|TRBJ1-5|-
CASSEGVSQPQHF
>TRBV15|TRBJ2-2|TRBD2
CATSRVVGLVRRELFF
>TRBV5-1|TRBJ2-1|-
CASSLKGYNEQFF
>TRBV11-2|TRBJ2-7|TRBD1
CASSLGQGGREQYF
>TRBV29-1|TRBJ2-3|-
CSVDLVDTQYF
>TRBV12-5|TRBJ1-5|-
CVSGSSNQPQHF
>TRBV20-1|TRBJ2-5|-
CSALGETQYF
>TRBV5-1|TRBJ2-1|-
CASSLRGSYNEQFF
>TRBV27|TRBJ2-6|-
CASSARPGANVLTF
>TRBV2|TRBJ2-3|-
CASSEAGTDTQYF
>TRBV2|TRBJ1-4|-
CASSEQRKLFF
>TRBV11-2|TRBJ2-7|-
CASSWATGEGYEQYF
>TRBV14|TRBJ2-7|-
CASSWQVSYEQYF
>TRBV19|TRBJ2-3|-
CASSQQEGTTDTQYF
>TRBV9|TRBJ1-6|-
CASSVEGEEGSSPLHF
>TRBV27|TRBJ1-2|TRBD1
CAGFSPNFRQGYGYTF
>TRBV19|TRBJ2-3|-
CASLQQGLSIHTQYF
>TRBV7-2|TRBJ2-2|TRBD2
CASSSTSGGVTGELFF
>TRBV5-1|TRBJ1-2|-
CASSLSGRGGYTF
>TRBV5-4|TRBJ1-6|-
CASSLAAGRKGSPLHF
>TRBV11-2|TRBJ1-1|-
CASSLRSDRLHTEAFF
>TRBV5-1|TRBJ2-7|-
CASSPPGPREQYF
>TRBV12-5|TRBJ1-1|-
CASGLGVGGTEAFF
>TRBV30|TRBJ1-5|-
CAWSSTLVEPQHF
>TRBV18|TRBJ1-5|-
CASSPYRDTQPQHF
>TRBV30|TRBJ2-7|-
CAWILAGTYEQYF
>TRBV6-6|TRBJ1-2|-
CASSKGWETYGYTF
>TRBV6-6|TRBJ2-7|-
CASSLTAVEQYF
>TRBV11-1|TRBJ1-4|-
CASSLLGEKLFF
>TRBV11-3|TRBJ2-2|-
CASSTRGELFF
>TRBV4-1|TRBJ1-1|-
CASSNIFTSGTTEAFF
>TRBV30|TRBJ2-1|-
CAWRTRDFADEQFF
>TRBV14|TRBJ2-7|-
CASSQESGLTLSEQYF
>TRBV6-5|TRBJ2-7|-
CASSYSGDRSYEQYF
>TRBV5-5|TRBJ1-5|-
CASSLHTGGGQPQHF
>TRBV5-6|TRBJ1-5|-
CASSRRVSGLQPQPQHF
>TRBV18|TRBJ2-7|-
CASSSRGRDGGSSSYEQYF
>TRBV5-1|TRBJ2-5|TRBD2
CASSKGLAGQETQYF
>TRBV7-9|TRBJ2-1|-
CASSLGASEQFF